The next 28 T cell receptor beta chains were all read from a single sample in a study of cytomegalovirus exposure and HLA in healthy donors. The PCR employed 60 Vbeta primers together with 13 Jbeta primers. Profiled with immunoSEQ multiplex PCR; TCRdb holds only in-frame clones, not every one. The sample has approximately 110,000 clones, about 78% seen once. Sample: PBMCs. The source of these receptors is a woman in her twenties or thirties in good health and CMV-seropositive.

The chain is built from TRBV7-2 and TRBJ1-1; 10 positions agree with TRBD1. CDR1 and CDR2 from the germline V gene are SGHTA and FQGNSA. The CDR3 runs to 14 residues. Trimming removed 4 bases from V and 4 bases from J; junction bases left unmatched: 3. For the CDR3, the DNA is TGTGCCAGCAGCTGGGGACAGGGGATCACTGAAGCTTTCTTT. It codes for CASSWGQGITEAFF.

The chain carries TRBV7-6 and TRBJ1-4, with 11 bases matching TRBD1. CDR1 and CDR2 from the germline V gene are SGHVS and FNYEAQ. The junction had 4 bases not matched to a gene; V was cut back by 4 bases and J by 0 bases. CDR3 length: 17 residues. The CDR3 DNA sequence: TGTGCCAGCAGCTCGGACAGGGGGCGGTCAACTAATGAAAAACTGTTTTTT. This sequence encodes CASSSDRGRSTNEKLFF.

The chain joins TRBV2 to TRBJ2-5; 13 nucleotides align to TRBD2. Trimming at V came to 8 bases and at J to 4 bases, leaving 4 bases not matched to a gene. The CDR3 is 14 amino acids. In germline, CDR1 is SNHLY, CDR2 FYNNEI. In DNA, the CDR3 is TGTGCCAGCTCCGGGACTAGCGGGATAGAGACCCAGTACTTC. Translating gives CASSGTSGIETQYF.

The chain combines TRBV9 with TRBJ1-6, with TRBD1 identical over 7 bases. The germline gives CDR1 SGDLS, CDR2 YYNGEE. This CDR3 is built from 15 residues. The J segment lost 3 bases and the V segment lost 4 bases, leaving 4 bases of the junction unmatched. CDR3 loop: CASSPGQSYNSPLHF. CDR3 coding DNA: TGTGCCAGCAGCCCGGGACAGAGCTATAATTCACCCCTCCACTTT.

This clone has only one observation. The chain couples TRBV19 to TRBJ2-2; 10 nucleotides line up with TRBD2. The CDR3 totals 14 residues. The germline CDR1 and CDR2 sequences are LNHDA and SQIVND (reference sequence). J was trimmed by 6 bases and V by 8 bases; bases with no gene match: 6. DNA for the CDR3: TGTGCCAGTTTAACTAGCGGGAAGTCCGGGGAGCTGTTTTTT. Protein sequence: CASLTSGKSGELFF.

The gene calls are TRBV19 and TRBJ2-7; 11 nucleotides agree with TRBD2. V lost 0 bases and J lost 6; bases outside the gene matches: 4. The germline V gene encodes CDR1 LNHDA and CDR2 SQIVND (reference sequence). The CDR3 has 15 amino acids. The CDR3 DNA reads as TGTGCCAGTAGTATAGATATACTAGCGGGAGCCGAGCAGTACTTC. Its translation: CASSIDILAGAEQYF. The whole variable domain, filled in from reference TRBV19 and TRBJ2-7, reads DGGITQSPKYLFRKEGQNVTLSCEQNLNHDAMYWYRQDPGQGLRLIYYSQIVNDFQKGDIAEGYSVSREKKESFPLTVTSAQKNPTAFYLCASSIDILAGAEQYFGPGTRLTVT.

This rearrangement joins TRBV7-3 to TRBJ2-2, with a tentative D call TRBD1 (6 bases). V was pared by 5 bases and J by 1 base, with 14 bases between. Germline CDR1 SGHTA, CDR2 FQGTGA. The CDR3 is made up of 16 amino acids. The CDR3 protein is CASSPRQAGNTGELFF. CDR3 DNA: TGTGCCAGCAGCCCCAGACAGGCAGGGAACACCGGGGAGCTGTTTTTT.

This clone occurred once. This rearrangement joins TRBV11-2 to TRBJ1-3; possibly TRBD1 for D (5 bases). The CDR3 is 14 amino acids. V gave up 5 bases and J gave up 1 base, with 9 bases separating them. CDR1 and CDR2 from the germline V gene are SGHAT and FQNNGV. The CDR3 spells CASSAGLSGNTIYF. The CDR3 coding sequence is TGTGCCAGCAGCGCAGGGCTATCTGGAAACACCATATATTTT.

In this sample, this clone turned up a few times. The genes are TRBV18 and TRBJ2-3; D call uncertain. V was pared by 2 bases and J by 4 bases, with 13 bases between. Germline loops: CDR1 KGHSH, CDR2 LQKENI. This CDR3 region has 15 residues. The CDR3, as DNA: TGTGCCAGCTCACCAGGTCTAAGTGTTTCAGATACGCAGTATTTT. This encodes CASSPGLSVSDTQYF. Variable domain in full (rest from reference TRBV18 and TRBJ2-3): NAGVMQNPRHLVRRRGQEARLRCSPMKGHSHVYWYRQLPEEGLKFMVYLQKENIIDESGMPKERFSAEFPKEGPSILRIQQVVRGDSAAYFCASSPGLSVSDTQYFGPGTRLTVL.

Comment on this clone: Other DNA sequences within the sample encode an identical CDR3. The chain links TRBV6-5 to TRBJ1-6; 7 bases fit TRBD1. Per the germline V gene, CDR1 is MNHEY and CDR2 is SVGAGI. The CDR3 spans 13 residues. Trimming cost V 8 bases and J 13 bases; bases outside gene matches: 11. In DNA form, the CDR3 reads TGTGCCAGCGGTGACAGGGTCAACTCCCCCCTCCACTTT. This gives the protein CASGDRVNSPLHF.

The V gene is TRBV7-3, the J gene TRBJ1-1; 8 positions match TRBD1. V lost 5 bases and J lost 7; bases outside the gene matches: 3. Germline-derived CDR1 and CDR2 are SGHTA and FQGTGA. This CDR3 spans 12 amino acids. CDR3 DNA sequence: TGTGCCAGCAGCCCTGGGACAGGTGAAGCTTTCTTT. Translating gives CASSPGTGEAFF.

This clone was seen more than once but under ten times. The CDR3 bases are TGTGCCAGCAGTTACTCGACCAGGGGTGGTTACGAGCAGTACTTC. This codes for CASSYSTRGGYEQYF. J is TRBJ2-7 and V is TRBV6-5; D perhaps matches TRBD1 (6 bases). The CDR3 length is 15 residues. Trimming took off 0 bases at V and 4 bases at J, with 13 bases between the two ends. In germline, CDR1 is MNHEY, CDR2 SVGAGI.

This clone was found a few times. The chain links TRBV5-8 to TRBJ1-4; a weak D match, TRBD1 (6 bases). Germline V gene sequence: CDR1 SGHTS, CDR2 YDEGEE. Trimming cost V 3 bases and J 6 bases, with 12 bases left between them. The CDR3 is 14 amino acids. In DNA form, the CDR3 reads TGTGCCAGCAGCTCCCGGGGGGCGGATGAAAAACTGTTTTTT. Translating it yields CASSSRGADEKLFF.

This clone was counted a few times. V is TRBV6-6 and J is TRBJ2-7, with D possibly being TRBD1 (6 bases). The CDR3 is made up of 16 amino acids. Trimming stripped 2 bases from V and 0 bases from J, with 14 bases between. CDR1 MNHNY and CDR2 SVGAGI come from the germline V gene (reference sequence). CDR3 nucleotides: TGTGCCAGCAGTTACAGGGTGACAGGAGTCTCCTACGAGCAGTACTTC. It specifies CASSYRVTGVSYEQYF.

The chain combines TRBV13 with TRBJ2-1; D not resolved. The CDR3 is 12 amino acids. The V end was cut by 5 bases, the J end by 6 bases, with 8 bases between. Germline V gives CDR1 PRHDT, CDR2 FYEKMQ (reference sequence). The CDR3: CASSLSPNEQFF. CDR3 nucleotide sequence: TGTGCCAGCAGCCTCAGTCCCAATGAGCAGTTCTTC.

The V and J genes are TRBV2 and TRBJ1-1; D is unresolved. V was trimmed by 1 base and J by 1 base, leaving 10 bases between them. Germline V gene lookup returns CDR1 SNHLY and CDR2 FYNNEI. The CDR3 is 15 amino acids. CDR3 nucleotides: TGTGCCAGCAGTGAAGTTCGACTGAGGAACACTGAAGCTTTCTTT. It specifies CASSEVRLRNTEAFF. Full variable domain (outside the CDR3, taken from reference TRBV2 and TRBJ1-1): EPEVTQTPSHQVTQMGQEVILRCVPISNHLYFYWYRQILGQKVEFLVSFYNNEISEKSEIFDDQFSVERPDGSNFTLKIRSTKLEDSAMYFCASSEVRLRNTEAFFGQGTRLTVV.

CDR3 sequence: CASSLERQGSDTQYF. DNA of the CDR3: TGTGCCAGCAGCTTAGAGAGACAGGGCTCAGATACGCAGTATTTT. The chain uses TRBV7-2 and TRBJ2-3; 7 bases align to TRBD1. Germline CDR1 SGHTA, CDR2 FQGNSA. Trimming cost V 1 base and J 4 bases; bases outside gene matches: 5. CDR3 length: 15 amino acids.

The gene calls are TRBV30 and TRBJ2-2; 10 bases match TRBD1. Germline V gene data show CDR1 as GTSNPN and CDR2 as SVGIG (reference sequence). Trimming at V came to 5 bases and at J to 6 bases, leaving 6 bases not matched to a gene. The CDR3 spans 14 residues. The CDR3 spells CAWPGTGVAGELFF. DNA for the CDR3: TGTGCCTGGCCAGGGACAGGGGTAGCCGGGGAGCTGTTTTTT. The whole variable domain, remainder taken from reference TRBV30 and TRBJ2-2, is SQTIHQWPATLVQPVGSPLSLECTVEGTSNPNLYWYRQAAGRGLQLLFYSVGIGQISSEVPQNLSASRPQDRQFILSSKKLLLSDSGFYLCAWPGTGVAGELFFGEGSRLTVL.

The rearrangement links TRBV6-4 to TRBJ1-2; TRBD1 aligns across 7 bases. Germline V gene data show CDR1 as MRHNA and CDR2 as SNTAGT. V lost 3 bases and J lost 4; bases outside the gene matches: 8. The CDR3 runs 15 residues. The CDR3 nucleotides read TGTGCCAGCAGTGAATCCTTGGGACAGAGCTATGGCTACACCTTC. Translating gives CASSESLGQSYGYTF.

The chain couples TRBV4-1 to TRBJ1-2; a possible D gene is TRBD1 (6 bases). Germline-derived CDR1 and CDR2 are MGHRA and YSYEKL. V lost 0 bases and J lost 0, with 8 bases in between. The CDR3 has 15 amino acids. DNA of the CDR3: TGCGCCAGCAGCCAAGATACAGGGACTAACTATGGCTACACCTTC. It translates to CASSQDTGTNYGYTF.

The chain couples TRBV4-1 to TRBJ1-5; maybe TRBD1 (5 bases). Trimming removed 3 bases at V and 4 bases at J, with 10 bases between. The CDR3 covers 14 residues. Germline V gene sequence: CDR1 MGHRA, CDR2 YSYEKL. CDR3 sequence: CASSQDQGNQPQHF. The CDR3 DNA reads as TGCGCCAGCAGCCAGGATCAGGGAAATCAGCCCCAGCATTTT.

The V and J genes are TRBV11-3 and TRBJ2-7, with 7 bases fitting TRBD1. Unmatched junction bases numbered 18, after V lost 6 bases and J lost 1 base. The germline CDR1 and CDR2 sequences are SGHNT and YENEEA. The CDR3 loop spans 18 amino acids. Here the CDR3 DNA reads TGTGCCAGCAGGAGAACAGGGGCTGACCATTTGACGTCCTACGAGCAGTACTTC. Amino acid sequence: CASRRTGADHLTSYEQYF.

This clone was detected once. The V and J genes are TRBV5-1 and TRBJ1-1; 12 bases agree with TRBD1. V trimming: 4 bases; J trimming: 4 bases; junction bases outside the gene matches: 8. The CDR3 covers 16 residues. Germline V gene sequence: CDR1 SGHRS, CDR2 YFSETQ. The CDR3 sequence: CASSAGTGGFITEAFF. The CDR3, as DNA: TGCGCCAGCAGCGCGGGGACAGGGGGCTTCATCACTGAAGCTTTCTTT.

The V call is TRBV19, the J call TRBJ1-1; 7 nucleotides line up with TRBD1. CDR1 and CDR2 from the germline V gene are LNHDA and SQIVND (reference sequence). The length of the CDR3 is 14 residues. Trimming cost V 4 bases and J 0 bases; bases outside gene matches: 2. The CDR3, as DNA: TGTGCCAGTAGTAAGGGACAGATGAACACTGAAGCTTTCTTT. Residues: CASSKGQMNTEAFF.

V is TRBV19 and J is TRBJ1-2, with a weak D call TRBD1 (6 bases). The V gene lost 0 bases and the J gene lost 7 bases, with 24 bases spanning the gap. This CDR3 has 18 amino acids. CDR1 and CDR2 (germline): LNHDA, SQIVND (reference sequence). CDR3 amino acids: CASSIDESRRGAQSGYTF. The CDR3 DNA is TGTGCCAGTAGTATAGATGAATCGCGGCGGGGGGCCCAGAGTGGCTACACCTTC.

The chain is built from TRBV4-1 and TRBJ1-2; maybe TRBD1 (5 bases). The CDR3 spans 15 residues. Deletions cut 4 bases from V and 3 bases from J, with 15 bases between. Germline assignment: CDR1 MGHRA and CDR2 YSYEKL. The CDR3 DNA sequence: TGCGCCAGCAGCCTAGGGGCATGGAACGACTATGGCTACACCTTC. It yields the protein CASSLGAWNDYGYTF.

The genes are TRBV5-5 and TRBJ1-6; perhaps TRBD1 as D (6 bases). Trimming took 3 bases from V and 9 from J, leaving 19 bases between them. The CDR3 loop spans 16 amino acids. Germline lookup yields CDR1 SGHKS and CDR2 YYEKEE (reference sequence). DNA of the CDR3: TGTGCCAGCAGCTCGAGCCCACAGGGCAGTGCTTCACCCCTCCACTTT. Translating gives CASSSSPQGSASPLHF.

The V gene is TRBV14, the J gene TRBJ1-1, with 7 bases lining up with TRBD1. V lost 3 bases and J lost 4; bases outside the gene matches: 5. This CDR3 spans 14 amino acids. Germline-derived CDR1 and CDR2 are SGHDN and FVKESK. The CDR3 spells CASSQQAGGTEAFF. DNA for the CDR3: TGTGCCAGCAGCCAGCAAGCAGGGGGCACTGAAGCTTTCTTT. The full variable domain, completed using reference TRBV14 and TRBJ1-1, is EAGVTQFPSHSVIEKGQTVTLRCDPISGHDNLYWYRRVMGKEIKFLLHFVKESKQDESGMPNNRFLAERTGGTYSTLKVQPAELEDSGVYFCASSQQAGGTEAFFGQGTRLTVV.